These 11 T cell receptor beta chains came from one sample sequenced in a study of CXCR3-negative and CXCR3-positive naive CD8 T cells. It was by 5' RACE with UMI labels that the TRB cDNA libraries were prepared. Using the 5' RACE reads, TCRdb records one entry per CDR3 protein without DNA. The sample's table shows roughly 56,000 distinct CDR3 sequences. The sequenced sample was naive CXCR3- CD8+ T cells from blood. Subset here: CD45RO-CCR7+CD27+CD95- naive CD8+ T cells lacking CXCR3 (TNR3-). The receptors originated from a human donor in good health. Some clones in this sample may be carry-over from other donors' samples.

CDR3 amino acids: CASSPGSSGVHNEQFF. The gene calls are TRBV6-5 and TRBJ2-1; TCRdb returns TRBD2, unconfirmable since there is no DNA. The CDR3 is made up of 16 amino acids. Germline lookup yields CDR1 MNHEY and CDR2 SVGAGI.

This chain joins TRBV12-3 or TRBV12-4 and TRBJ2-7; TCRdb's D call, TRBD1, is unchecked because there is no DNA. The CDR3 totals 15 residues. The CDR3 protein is CASSFRGLSSYEQYF.

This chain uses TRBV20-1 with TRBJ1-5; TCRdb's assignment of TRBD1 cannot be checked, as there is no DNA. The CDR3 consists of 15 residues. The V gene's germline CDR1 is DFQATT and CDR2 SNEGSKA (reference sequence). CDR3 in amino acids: CSAVHRTVGNQPQHF.

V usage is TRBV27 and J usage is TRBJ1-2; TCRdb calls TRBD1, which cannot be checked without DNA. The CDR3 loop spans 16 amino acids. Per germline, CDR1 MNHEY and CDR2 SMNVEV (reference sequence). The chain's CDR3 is CASSFTRTGGYNGYTF.

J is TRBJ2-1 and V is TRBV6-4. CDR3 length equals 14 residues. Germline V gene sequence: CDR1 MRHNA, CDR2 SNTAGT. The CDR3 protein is CASSDGRSYNEQFF.

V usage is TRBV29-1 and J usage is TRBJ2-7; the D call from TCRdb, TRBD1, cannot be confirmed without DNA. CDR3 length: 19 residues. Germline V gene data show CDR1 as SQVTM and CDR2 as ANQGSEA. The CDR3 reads CSVEVVLDGTGGAGYEQYF.

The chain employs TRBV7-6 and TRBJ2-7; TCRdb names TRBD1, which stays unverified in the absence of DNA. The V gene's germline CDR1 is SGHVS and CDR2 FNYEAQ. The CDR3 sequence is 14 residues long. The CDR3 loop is CASSPGTGVGEQYF.

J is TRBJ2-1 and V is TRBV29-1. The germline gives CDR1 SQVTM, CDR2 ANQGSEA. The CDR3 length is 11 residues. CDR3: CSVEEYPEQFF.

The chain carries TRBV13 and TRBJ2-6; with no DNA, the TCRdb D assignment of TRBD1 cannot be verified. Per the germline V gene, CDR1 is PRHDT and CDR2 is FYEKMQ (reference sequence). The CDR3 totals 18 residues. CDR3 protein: CASSFGPGGVSGANVLTF.

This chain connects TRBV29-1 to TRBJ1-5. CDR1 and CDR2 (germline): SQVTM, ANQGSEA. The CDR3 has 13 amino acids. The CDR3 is CSVVEESNQPQHF.

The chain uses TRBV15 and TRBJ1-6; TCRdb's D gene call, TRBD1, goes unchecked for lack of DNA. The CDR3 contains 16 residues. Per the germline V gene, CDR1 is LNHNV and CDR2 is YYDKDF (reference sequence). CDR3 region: CATSRGTGGSNSPLHF.